This T cell receptor (beta chain) was captured by sequencing in a study of blood T cell repertoires in COVID-19. Study-wide background: The United States, Italy and Spain provided the acute and convalescent COVID-19 samples.

The CDR3 contains 15 residues. Losses at the gene ends were 4 bases for V and 5 bases for J; bases not matched to a gene: 9. Germline V gene sequence: CDR1 LGHNA, CDR2 YSLEER. The method was immunoSEQ multiplex PCR; TCRdb's version includes in-frame clones alone and lacks a portion of them. The sample includes around 390,000 clones, around nine tenths seen only once; the top ten take about 10%. J is TRBJ2-5 and V is TRBV4-3; 8 bases match TRBD2. What was sequenced was PBMCs or T cells enriched from blood (not recorded which). The origin of this receptor is a woman between 45 and 60 years old who had recovered from COVID-19. The DNA of the CDR3 is TGCGCCAGCAGCCTTGGGGGAGCGGGGGTGGAGACCCAGTACTTC. This codes for CASSLGGAGVETQYF.